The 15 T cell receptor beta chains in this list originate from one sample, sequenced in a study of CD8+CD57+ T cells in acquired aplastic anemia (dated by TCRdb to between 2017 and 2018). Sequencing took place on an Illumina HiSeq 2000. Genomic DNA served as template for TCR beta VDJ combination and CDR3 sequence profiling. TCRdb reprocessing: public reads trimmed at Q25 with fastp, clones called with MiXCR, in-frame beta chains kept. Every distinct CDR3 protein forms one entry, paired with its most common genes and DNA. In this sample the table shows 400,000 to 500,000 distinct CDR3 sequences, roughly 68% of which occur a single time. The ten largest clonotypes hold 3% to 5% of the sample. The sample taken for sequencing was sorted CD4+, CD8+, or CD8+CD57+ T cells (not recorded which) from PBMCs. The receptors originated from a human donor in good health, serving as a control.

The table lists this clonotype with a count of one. CDR3 residues: CASTLWGSSYEQYF. The CDR3 DNA sequence: TGTGCCAGCACCTTGTGGGGCAGCTCCTACGAGCAGTACTTC. This chain uses TRBV6-1 with TRBJ2-7; tentatively, D is TRBD1 (5 bases). Germline lookup yields CDR1 MNHNS and CDR2 SASEGT. CDR3 length equals 14 residues. Trimming removed 7 bases at V and 0 bases at J, with 13 bases between.

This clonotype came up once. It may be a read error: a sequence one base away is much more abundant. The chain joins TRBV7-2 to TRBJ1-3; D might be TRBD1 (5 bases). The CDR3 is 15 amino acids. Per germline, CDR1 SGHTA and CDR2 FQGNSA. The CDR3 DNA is TGTGCCAGCAGCCCAGGGCCCGACTCTGAAAACACCATATATTTT. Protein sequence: CASSPGPDSENTIYF.

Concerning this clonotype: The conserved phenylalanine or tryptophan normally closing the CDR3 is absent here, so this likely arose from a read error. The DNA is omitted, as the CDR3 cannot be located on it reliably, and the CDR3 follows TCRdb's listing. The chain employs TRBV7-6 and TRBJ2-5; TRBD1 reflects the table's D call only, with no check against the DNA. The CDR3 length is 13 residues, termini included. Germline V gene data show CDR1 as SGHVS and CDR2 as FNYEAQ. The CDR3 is CASSAHADGTPMA.

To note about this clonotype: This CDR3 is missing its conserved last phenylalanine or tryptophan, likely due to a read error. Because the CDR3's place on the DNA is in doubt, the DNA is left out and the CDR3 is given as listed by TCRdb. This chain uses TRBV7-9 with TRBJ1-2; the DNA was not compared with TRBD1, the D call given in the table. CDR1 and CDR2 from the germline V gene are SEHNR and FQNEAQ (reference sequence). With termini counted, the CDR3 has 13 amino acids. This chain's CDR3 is CASSSATDPNYAY.

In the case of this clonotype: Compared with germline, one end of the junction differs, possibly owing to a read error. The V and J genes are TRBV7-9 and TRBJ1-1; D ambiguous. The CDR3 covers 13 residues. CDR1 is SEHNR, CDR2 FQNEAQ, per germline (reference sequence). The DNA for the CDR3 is TGTGCCAGCAGCTTAACTATAGAGAACACAGAAGCTTTC. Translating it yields CASSLTIENTEAF.

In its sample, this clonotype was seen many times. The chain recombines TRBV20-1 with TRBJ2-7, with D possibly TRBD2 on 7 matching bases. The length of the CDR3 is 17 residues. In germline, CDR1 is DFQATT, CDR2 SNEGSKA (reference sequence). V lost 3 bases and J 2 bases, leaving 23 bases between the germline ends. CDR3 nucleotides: TGCAGTGCTAGCCCCGCAAGGGGGGGGGCAGGGGCCTACGAGCAGTACTTC. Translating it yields CSASPARGGAGAYEQYF.

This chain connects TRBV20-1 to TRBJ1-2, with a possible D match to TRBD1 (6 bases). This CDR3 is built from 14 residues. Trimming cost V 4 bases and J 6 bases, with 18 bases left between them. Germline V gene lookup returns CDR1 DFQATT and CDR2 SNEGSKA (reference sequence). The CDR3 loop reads CSATTGSNQHGYTF. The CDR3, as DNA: TGCAGTGCTACTACAGGGAGCAATCAGCATGGCTACACCTTC.

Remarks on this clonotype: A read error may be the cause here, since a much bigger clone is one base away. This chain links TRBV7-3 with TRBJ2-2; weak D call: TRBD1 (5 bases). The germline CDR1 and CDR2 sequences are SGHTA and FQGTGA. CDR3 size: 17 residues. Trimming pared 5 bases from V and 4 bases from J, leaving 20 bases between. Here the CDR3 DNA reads TGTGCCAGCAGCCCCTTATTAGGGATAGGGGCCACCGGGGAGCTGTTTTTT. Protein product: CASSPLLGIGATGELFF.

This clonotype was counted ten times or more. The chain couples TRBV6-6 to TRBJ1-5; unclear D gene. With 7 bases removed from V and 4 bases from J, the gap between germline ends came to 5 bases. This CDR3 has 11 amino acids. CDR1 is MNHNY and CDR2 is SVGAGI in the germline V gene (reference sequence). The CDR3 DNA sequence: TGTGCCAGCACCAATAATCAGCCCCAGCATTTT. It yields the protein CASTNNQPQHF.

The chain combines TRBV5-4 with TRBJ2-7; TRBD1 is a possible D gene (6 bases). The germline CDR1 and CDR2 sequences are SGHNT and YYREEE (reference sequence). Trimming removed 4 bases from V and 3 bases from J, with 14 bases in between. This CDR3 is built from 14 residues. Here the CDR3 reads CASSVTGNYYEQYF. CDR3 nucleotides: TGTGCCAGCAGCGTAACAGGGAACTACTACGAGCAGTACTTC. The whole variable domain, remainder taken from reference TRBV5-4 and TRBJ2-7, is ETGVTQSPTHLIKTRGQQVTLRCSSQSGHNTVSWYQQALGQGPQFIFQYYREEENGRGNFPPRFSGLQFPNYSSELNVNALELDDSALYLCASSVTGNYYEQYFGPGTRLTVT.

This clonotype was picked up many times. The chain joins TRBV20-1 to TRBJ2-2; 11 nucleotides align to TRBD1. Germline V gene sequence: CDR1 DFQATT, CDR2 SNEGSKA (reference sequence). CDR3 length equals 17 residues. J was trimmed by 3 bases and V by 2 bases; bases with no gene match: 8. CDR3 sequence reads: CSARPGQGALDTGELFF. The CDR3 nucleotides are TGCAGTGCTAGACCCGGACAGGGGGCATTAGACACCGGGGAGCTGTTTTTT.

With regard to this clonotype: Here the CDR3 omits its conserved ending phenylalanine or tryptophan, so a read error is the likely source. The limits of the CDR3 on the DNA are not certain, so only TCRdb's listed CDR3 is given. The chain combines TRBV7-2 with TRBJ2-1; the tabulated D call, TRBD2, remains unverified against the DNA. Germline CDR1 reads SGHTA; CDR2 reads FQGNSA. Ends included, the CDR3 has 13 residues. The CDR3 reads CASSTITGPYEQY.

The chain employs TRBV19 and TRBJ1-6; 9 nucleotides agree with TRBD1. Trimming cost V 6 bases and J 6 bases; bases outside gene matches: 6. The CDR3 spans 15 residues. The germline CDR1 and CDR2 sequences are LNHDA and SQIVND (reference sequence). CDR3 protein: CASRWGQGSNSPLHF. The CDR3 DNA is TGTGCCAGTAGATGGGGACAGGGATCTAATTCACCCCTCCACTTT.

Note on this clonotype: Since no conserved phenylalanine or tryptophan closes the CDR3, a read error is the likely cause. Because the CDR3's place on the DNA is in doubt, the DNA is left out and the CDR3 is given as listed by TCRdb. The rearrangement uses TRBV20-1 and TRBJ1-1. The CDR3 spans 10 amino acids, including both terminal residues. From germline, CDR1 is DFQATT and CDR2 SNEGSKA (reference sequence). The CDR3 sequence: CSALREGLDI.

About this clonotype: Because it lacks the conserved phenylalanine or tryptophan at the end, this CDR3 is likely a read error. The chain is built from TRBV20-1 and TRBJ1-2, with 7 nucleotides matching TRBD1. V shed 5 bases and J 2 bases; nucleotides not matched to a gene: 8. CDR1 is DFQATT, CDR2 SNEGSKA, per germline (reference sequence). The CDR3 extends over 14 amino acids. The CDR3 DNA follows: TGCAGTGCTCCCACCGGGACAGAAAACTATGGCTACACCATC. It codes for CSAPTGTENYGYTI.